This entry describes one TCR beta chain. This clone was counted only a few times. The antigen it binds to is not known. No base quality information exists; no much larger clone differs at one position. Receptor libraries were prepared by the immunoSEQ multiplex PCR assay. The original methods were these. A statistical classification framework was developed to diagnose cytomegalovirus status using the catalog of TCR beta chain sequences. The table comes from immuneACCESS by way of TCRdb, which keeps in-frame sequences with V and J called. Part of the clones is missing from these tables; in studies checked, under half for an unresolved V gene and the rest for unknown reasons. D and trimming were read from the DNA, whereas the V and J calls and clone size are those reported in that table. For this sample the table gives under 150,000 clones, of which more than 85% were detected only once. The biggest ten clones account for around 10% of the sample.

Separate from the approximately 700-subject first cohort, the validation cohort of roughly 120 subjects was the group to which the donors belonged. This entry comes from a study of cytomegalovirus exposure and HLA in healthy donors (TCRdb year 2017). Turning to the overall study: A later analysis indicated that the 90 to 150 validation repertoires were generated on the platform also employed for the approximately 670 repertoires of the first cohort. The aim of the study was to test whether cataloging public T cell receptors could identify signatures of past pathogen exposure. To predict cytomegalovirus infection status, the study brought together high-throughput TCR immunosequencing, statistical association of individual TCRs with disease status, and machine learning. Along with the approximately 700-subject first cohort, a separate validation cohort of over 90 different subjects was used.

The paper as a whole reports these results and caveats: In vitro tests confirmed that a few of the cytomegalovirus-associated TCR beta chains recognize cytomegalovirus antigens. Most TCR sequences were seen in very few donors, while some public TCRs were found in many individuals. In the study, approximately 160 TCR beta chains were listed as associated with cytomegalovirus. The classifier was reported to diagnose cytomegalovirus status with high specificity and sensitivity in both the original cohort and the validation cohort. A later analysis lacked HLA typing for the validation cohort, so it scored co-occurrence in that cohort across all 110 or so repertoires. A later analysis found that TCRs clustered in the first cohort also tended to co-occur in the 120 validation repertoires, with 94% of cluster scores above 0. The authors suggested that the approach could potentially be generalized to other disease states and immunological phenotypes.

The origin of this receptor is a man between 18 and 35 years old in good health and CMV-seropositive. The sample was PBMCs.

The CDR3 corresponds to CASSQERQAGNTIYF. The DNA sequence reads TGCGCCAGCAGCCAAGAAAGACAGGCTGGAAACACCATATATTTT. The receptor chain draws on TRBV4-1 and TRBJ1-3; the D region possibly corresponds to TRBD1 (6 bases align). The CDR3 runs 15 residues from the cysteine to the phenylalanine. Only the CDR3 DNA stays, 45 bases, in frame from base 1. V is shortened by 0 bases, J by 2 bases, and the region joining them spans 8 bases. The CDR1 and CDR2 encoded by the germline V gene are MGHRA and YSYEKL.